A selection of T cell receptor beta chains follows, all from one sample in a study of long-term antiretroviral therapy in people with HIV. The table came from immunoSEQ multiplex PCR; TCRdb's copy has only in-frame clones and leaves some out. The table lists 22,000 or so clones, roughly four fifths of them singletons. The sample in question was unsorted PBMCs, obtained 0.5 years before starting antiretroviral therapy. Receptors originate from a man in his forties with HIV. Each CDR3 is given with its conserved first and last residue. Fields, in order: V gene, CDR3 protein.

V gene: TRBV6-5
CDR3 protein: CASSYGDRSYGYTF

V gene: TRBV6-1
CDR3 protein: CASGGAQGYGYTF

V gene: TRBV29-1
CDR3 protein: CSIQSLGTEAFF

V gene: TRBV28
CDR3 protein: CASSFPGRGDYGYTF

V gene: TRBV28
CDR3 protein: CASSLSRDSSYEQYF

V gene: TRBV9
CDR3 protein: CASSPSGTSSHEQFF

V gene: TRBV28
CDR3 protein: CASGSYEQYF

V gene: TRBV4-1
CDR3 protein: CASSQEMVRGSREQYF

V gene: TRBV6-6
CDR3 protein: CASSNSLLVELFF

V gene: TRBV30
CDR3 protein: CAWSTQQGFEYF

V gene: TRBV7-2
CDR3 protein: CASSLAPNNYGYTF

V gene: TRBV30
CDR3 protein: CALLSASSYEQYF

V gene: TRBV28
CDR3 protein: CASSPLAYEQYF

V gene: TRBV27
CDR3 protein: CASSLGPGPPGELFF

V gene: TRBV30
CDR3 protein: CAWRVYDGEAFF

V gene: TRBV19
CDR3 protein: CASSIISDIQYF

V gene: TRBV5-6
CDR3 protein: CASSSAGTGTFNEQFF

V gene: TRBV30
CDR3 protein: CAWTTGGNYGYTF

V gene: TRBV5-6
CDR3 protein: CASSKDRELTEAFF

V gene: TRBV28
CDR3 protein: CASSEQGSTNEKLFF

V gene: TRBV5-8
CDR3 protein: CASSLISGRANYGYTF

V gene: TRBV5-5
CDR3 protein: CASSWGAVRLNEKLFF

V gene: TRBV28
CDR3 protein: CASSLGGFFGYTF

V gene: TRBV5-6
CDR3 protein: CASSSQGSGGYGYTF

V gene: TRBV7-3
CDR3 protein: CASSFTTDPGFNEQFF

V gene: TRBV27
CDR3 protein: CASSLNRGHGYTF

V gene: TRBV5-4
CDR3 protein: CASSKKDGADTQYF

V gene: TRBV11-3
CDR3 protein: CASSLTGGVTEAFF

V gene: TRBV9
CDR3 protein: CASSSSGGDVNEQFF

V gene: TRBV27
CDR3 protein: CASSTTASTDTQYF

V gene: TRBV5-5
CDR3 protein: CASSLFNYGTEAFF

V gene: TRBV10-1
CDR3 protein: CASSENGGTGELFF

V gene: TRBV7-9
CDR3 protein: CASSFAGTGGQNIQYF

V gene: TRBV29-1
CDR3 protein: CSVHRLGDDGYTF

V gene: TRBV5-4
CDR3 protein: CASSFSGGAEEQYF

V gene: TRBV28
CDR3 protein: CASSSNRYEAFF

V gene: TRBV6-5
CDR3 protein: CASSPYGGASDTQYF

V gene: TRBV6-1
CDR3 protein: CASGDRGNTEAFF

V gene: TRBV7-2
CDR3 protein: CASSLGNQSYNEQFF

V gene: TRBV4-3
CDR3 protein: CASSRIHGDTNYGYTF

V gene: TRBV7-2
CDR3 protein: CASSLGVAGAEQYF

V gene: TRBV16
CDR3 protein: CASSQSTNTEAFF

V gene: TRBV18
CDR3 protein: CASSPTPAVNARSGANVLTF

V gene: TRBV5-1
CDR3 protein: CASSLVGQIQETQYF

V gene: TRBV6-1
CDR3 protein: CASSEDRYYGYTF

V gene: TRBV27
CDR3 protein: CASSLQDRAIYEQYF

V gene: TRBV5-1
CDR3 protein: CASSLAAGAGTEAFF

V gene: TRBV28
CDR3 protein: CASSSGGYDGGEQFF

V gene: TRBV5-5
CDR3 protein: CASSFSGELFF

V gene: TRBV19
CDR3 protein: CASHTKGQATGELFF

V gene: TRBV5-1
CDR3 protein: CASSLKANTEAFF